Ten or more counts support the clone carrying this T cell receptor beta chain. The data were taken from a study of Graves' ophthalmopathy and Graves' hyperthyroidism. Amplification of TCR beta CDR3 regions used RNA transcripts. Scientists carried out first-round RT-PCR using HTBI primers and then a second-round multiplex PCR. TCRdb re-called the multiplex PCR reads through MiXCR, storing one row per CDR3 protein. The sample records roughly 380,000 distinct CDR3 sequences, 15% being singletons. In germline, CDR1 is SGHVS, CDR2 FQNEAQ. Trimming cost V 5 bases and J 5 bases; bases outside gene matches: 16. The CDR3 spans 17 residues.

This receptor was taken from a woman between 18 and 30 years old with stable Graves' hyperthyroidism. The chain uses TRBV7-8 and TRBJ1-1, with TRBD1 identical over 8 bases. Specimen: peripheral blood. The CDR3 coding sequence is TGTGCCAGCAGCCCTTGGACAGGGCGATCTGGAGGGACTGAAGCTTTCTTT. This codes for CASSPWTGRSGGTEAFF.